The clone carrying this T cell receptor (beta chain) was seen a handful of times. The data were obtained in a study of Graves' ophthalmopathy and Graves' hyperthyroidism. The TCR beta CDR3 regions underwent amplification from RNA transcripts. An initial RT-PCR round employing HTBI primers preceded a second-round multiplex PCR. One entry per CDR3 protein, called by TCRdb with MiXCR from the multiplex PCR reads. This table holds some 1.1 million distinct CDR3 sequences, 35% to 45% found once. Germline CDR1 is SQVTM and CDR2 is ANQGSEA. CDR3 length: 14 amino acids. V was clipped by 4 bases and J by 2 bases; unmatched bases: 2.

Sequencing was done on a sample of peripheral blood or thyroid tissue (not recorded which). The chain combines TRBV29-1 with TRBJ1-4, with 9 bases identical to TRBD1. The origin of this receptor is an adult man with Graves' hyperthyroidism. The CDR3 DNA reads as TGCAGCGTTGTTACAGGGGGCACTAATGAAAAACTGTTTTTT. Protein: CSVVTGGTNEKLFF.